These 9 T cell receptor beta chains originate from one sample sequenced in a study of blood T cell repertoires in COVID-19. Sequencing was performed with immunoSEQ multiplex PCR; in TCRdb, only in-frame clones are kept and a portion is missing. The sample includes about 220,000 clones, around four fifths of them seen just once. The source material was peripheral blood. These receptors all stem from a woman of 80 years or more with COVID-19, enrolled during active disease.

CDR3 DNA: TGTGCCAGCAGGCCAGGAGGGACCCCCTTCGAAAAACTGTTTTTT. Protein: CASRPGGTPFEKLFF. The chain couples TRBV27 to TRBJ1-4, with a weak D call TRBD1 (5 bases). Trimming left V 6 bases short and J 8 bases short, with 19 bases between. Germline V gene data show CDR1 as MNHEY and CDR2 as SMNVEV (reference sequence). CDR3 length: 15 residues.

The chain has TRBV3-1 (or the pseudogene TRBV3-2) and TRBJ1-6; maybe TRBD1 (6 bases). CDR1 is LGHDT, CDR2 YNNKEL, per germline (reference sequence). The V gene lost 3 bases and the J gene lost 10 bases, with 16 bases spanning the gap. CDR3 size: 15 residues. CDR3 in amino acids: CASSHLGANGSPLHF. The CDR3, as DNA: TGTGCCAGCAGCCATCTGGGGGCCAACGGATCACCCCTCCACTTT.

This clone was seen repeatedly, ten times or more. This chain joins TRBV5-4 and TRBJ2-1, with 13 bases identical to TRBD2. Looked up from germline, CDR1 is SGHNT and CDR2 is YYREEE (reference sequence). The V gene end was trimmed by 4 bases and the J gene end by 9 bases; junction bases not matched to a gene: 10. The CDR3 loop spans 16 amino acids. CDR3 bases: TGTGCCAGCAGCATGACCGGACTAGCGGGAGTGAGTGAGCAGTTCTTC. It translates to CASSMTGLAGVSEQFF.

The chain has TRBV5-6 and TRBJ2-3; TRBD2 matches at 13 bases. The CDR3 covers 17 residues. Per the germline V gene, CDR1 is SGHDT and CDR2 is YYEEEE. J gave up 1 base and V 3 bases, and 5 bases lay outside the gene matches. DNA of the CDR3: TGTGCCAGCAGCTGGTCAGGACTAGCGGGAGGCACAGATACGCAGTATTTT. Its protein product is CASSWSGLAGGTDTQYF.

The chain is built from TRBV5-1 and TRBJ2-7; 10 bases match TRBD2. The CDR3 spans 15 residues. Trimming at V came to 4 bases and at J to 5 bases, leaving 9 bases not matched to a gene. The germline V gene has CDR1 SGHRS and CDR2 YFSETQ. The CDR3 sequence is CASSRLAGGENEQYF. The CDR3 coding sequence is TGCGCCAGCAGCAGATTAGCGGGAGGTGAGAACGAGCAGTACTTC.

The DNA for the CDR3 is TGCGCCAGCAGTCAGGGACAGGGGGCGGTTCAAGAGACCCAGTACTTC. The encoded protein is CASSQGQGAVQETQYF. The V call is TRBV5-1, the J call TRBJ2-5; TRBD1 agrees at 12 bases. This CDR3 region has 16 residues. V lost 5 bases and J lost 2; bases outside the gene matches: 7. In germline, CDR1 is SGHRS, CDR2 YFSETQ. Using reference TRBV5-1 and TRBJ2-5 for the parts outside the CDR3, the full variable domain is KAGVTQTPRYLIKTRGQQVTLSCSPISGHRSVSWYQQTPGQGLQFLFEYFSETQRNKGNFPGRFSGRQFSNSRSEMNVSTLELGDSALYLCASSQGQGAVQETQYFGPGTRLLVL.

This chain links TRBV11-1 with TRBJ2-3; possibly TRBD1 for D (5 bases). Trimming shortened V by 1 base and J by 7 bases, and 6 bases separated the two germline ends. Germline V gives CDR1 SGHAT, CDR2 FQDESV (reference sequence). This CDR3 is 12 amino acids long. CDR3 region: CASSLEGNTQYF. The CDR3, as DNA: TGTGCCAGCAGCTTAGAGGGGAATACGCAGTATTTT.

The V call is TRBV4-1, the J call TRBJ2-1; TRBD2 is a possible D gene (6 bases). Per germline, CDR1 MGHRA and CDR2 YSYEKL. Trimming pared 1 base from V and 9 bases from J, leaving 19 bases between. The CDR3 is 16 residues long. The CDR3 DNA follows: TGCGCCAGCAGCCAAGGACTAGTCTGGGTAAAGGGTGAGCAGTTCTTC. This codes for CASSQGLVWVKGEQFF.

The rearrangement links TRBV5-1 to TRBJ1-1; D is undetermined. The CDR3 loop spans 15 amino acids. The V end lost 0 bases, the J end lost 4 bases, and 13 bases lay between the germline ends. CDR1 and CDR2 (germline): SGHRS, YFSETQ. The CDR3 loop is CASSLEIMAGTEAFF. DNA of the CDR3: TGCGCCAGCAGCTTGGAAATTATGGCGGGCACTGAAGCTTTCTTT.